This T cell receptor beta chain came from a study of blood T cell repertoires in COVID-19. Overall study: The study drew acute and convalescent COVID-19 samples from the United States, Italy and Spain.

This CDR3 spans 15 amino acids. In the original workflow: Counts of nucleated cells, estimated from reference gene primer amplification, were obtained. The method was immunoSEQ multiplex PCR; TCRdb's version includes in-frame clones alone and lacks a portion of them. That table gives V, J and clone size, and the DNA gave D and trimming. The sample holds 300,000 to 400,000 clones; roughly 85% are singletons and the top ten take around 4%. This TCR was sampled from a woman aged 40 to 50 with acute COVID-19. V and J are TRBV21-1 and TRBJ2-2; the D segment call TRBD2 is taken from the table without a DNA check. TRBV21-1 is an annotated pseudogene. Sequenced: PBMCs or T cells enriched from blood (not recorded which). The CDR3 DNA reads TGTGCCAGCAGCAAATTGTGGGAGGGCACCGGGGAGCTGTTTTTT. This translates into CASSKLWEGTGELFF.